Listed here is a single T cell receptor (beta chain). Its cognate antigen is unknown. CDR1 and CDR2 (germline): SGHRS, YFSETQ. V lost 4 bases and J lost 1; bases outside the gene matches: 12. The CDR3 runs to 18 residues. Exclusion of patients followed from uncontrolled infection, other autoimmune disease, pregnancy or lactation. The data originate from a study of T cells in Graves' hyperthyroidism and ophthalmopathy. Findings of the study overall: Using 13 V-J features, a model discriminated ophthalmopathy from stable hyperthyroidism. Ophthalmopathy was predicted by the model a median of approximately 6.6 months ahead of onset.

The CDR3 regions of TCR beta were amplified from RNA transcripts. RT-PCR in the first round (using the HTBI primer set) targeted the TCR CDR3. TCRdb re-derived calls from the multiplex PCR reads in MiXCR, one entry per CDR3 protein. The sample includes 350,000 or so distinct CDR3 sequences, approximately 18% of them seen just once. The sequencing sample was made of blood. The chain recombines TRBV5-1 with TRBJ2-7; 12 bases agree with TRBD2. This TCR derives from a woman between 40 and 55 years old with Graves' ophthalmopathy. The CDR3 loop reads CASSVMTSGSYTSYEQYF. The CDR3 region has the DNA TGCGCCAGCAGCGTGATGACTAGCGGGAGCTACACTTCCTACGAGCAGTACTTC. Drawing the rest from reference TRBV5-1 and TRBJ2-7, the complete variable domain is KAGVTQTPRYLIKTRGQQVTLSCSPISGHRSVSWYQQTPGQGLQFLFEYFSETQRNKGNFPGRFSGRQFSNSRSEMNVSTLELGDSALYLCASSVMTSGSYTSYEQYFGPGTRLTVT.